One sample yielded the 25 T cell receptor beta chains listed below, sequenced in a study of T-cell memory formation after mild COVID-19. TCRdb redid the calling of the 5' RACE reads with MiXCR, one entry per CDR3 protein. The table lists some 160,000 distinct CDR3 sequences, 31% of them singletons. Sequencing used PBMCs or a T cell subset sorted from them (not recorded which). The receptors stem from an adult woman who had mild COVID-19 (a few samples of this study predate the infection). Cell type and time point are not known.

This clonotype was picked up one time. The chain employs TRBV3-1 and TRBJ2-6; no clear D. Trimming removed 0 bases from V and 0 bases from J, with 6 bases in between. This CDR3 region has 16 residues. Per germline, CDR1 LGHDT and CDR2 YNNKEL (reference sequence). The DNA for the CDR3 is TGTGCCAGCAGCCAAGATCTTAACTCTGGGGCCAACGTCCTGACTTTC. Its protein product is CASSQDLNSGANVLTF.

V and J are TRBV6-5 and TRBJ2-3; D may match TRBD1 or TRBD2 (6 bases each). CDR3 length: 15 amino acids. Germline-derived CDR1 and CDR2 are MNHEY and SVGAGI. Trimming cost V 2 bases and J 3 bases, with 12 bases left between them. The CDR3 reads CASSYGGRGTDTQYF. The CDR3 nucleotides read TGTGCCAGCAGTTACGGGGGGCGGGGAACAGATACGCAGTATTTT.

This clonotype is categorized as medium-sized (0.01 to 0.1%). The chain employs TRBV7-9 and TRBJ1-2; D is possibly TRBD1 (5 bases). Per germline, CDR1 SEHNR and CDR2 FQNEAQ (reference sequence). With 4 bases removed from V and 2 bases from J, the gap between germline ends came to 11 bases. The CDR3 totals 14 residues. The CDR3 DNA reads TGTGCCAGCAGCTCCGACAGTGTCAACTATGGCTACACCTTC. Protein sequence: CASSSDSVNYGYTF. Variable domain in full (rest from reference TRBV7-9 and TRBJ1-2): DTGVSQNPRHKITKRGQNVTFRCDPISEHNRLYWYRQTLGQGPEFLTYFQNEAQLEKSRLLSDRFSAERPKGSFSTLEIQRTEQGDSAMYLCASSSDSVNYGYTFGSGTRLTVV.

J is TRBJ2-3 and V is TRBV20-1; D perhaps matches TRBD1 (6 bases). Trimming took 3 bases from V and 0 from J, leaving 13 bases between them. The germline V gene encodes CDR1 DFQATT and CDR2 SNEGSKA (reference sequence). This CDR3 is 15 amino acids long. The CDR3 sequence is CSASYRASSTDTQYF. CDR3 coding DNA: TGCAGTGCTAGTTACAGGGCGTCTAGCACAGATACGCAGTATTTT.

In nucleotides, the CDR3 is TGTGCCTGGGGACTGAAGAATGAGCAGTTCTTC. The encoded protein is CAWGLKNEQFF. The V call is TRBV30, the J call TRBJ2-1; D might be TRBD2 (5 bases). The CDR3 extends over 11 amino acids. V shed 5 bases and J shed 7 bases, with 9 bases lying between them. Germline V gene data show CDR1 as GTSNPN and CDR2 as SVGIG (reference sequence).

The chain links TRBV6-1 to TRBJ1-1; D is unclear. The CDR3 contains 17 residues. Trimming took 2 bases from V and 4 from J, leaving 20 bases between them. Germline V gene data show CDR1 as MNHNS and CDR2 as SASEGT. The CDR3 DNA is TGTGCCAGCAGTGAACAGGTCTGGGCGGGTGTAGGCACTGAAGCTTTCTTT. Protein product: CASSEQVWAGVGTEAFF.

This clonotype appeared a few times. The chain links TRBV24-1 to TRBJ2-1; 9 nucleotides line up with TRBD2. CDR1 and CDR2 from the germline V gene are KGHDR and SFDVKD. Trimming took 6 bases from V and 3 from J; bases not matched to a gene: 5. The CDR3 runs 15 residues. The DNA of the CDR3 is TGTGCCACCAGTAAAGATAGCGGGAGCTACAATGAGCAGTTCTTC. Amino acid sequence: CATSKDSGSYNEQFF.

The genes are TRBV7-2 and TRBJ1-1; D is undetermined. Germline V gene data show CDR1 as SGHTA and CDR2 as FQGNSA. The V end was cut by 4 bases, the J end by 5 bases, with 11 bases between. The CDR3 sequence is 13 residues long. The CDR3 DNA is TGTGCCAGCAGCTCGGTCCTGGGGACTGAAGCTTTCTTT. Its translation: CASSSVLGTEAFF.

This chain uses TRBV20-1 with TRBJ2-5, with TRBD2 as a possible D gene (5 bases). CDR3 size: 14 residues. Per the germline V gene, CDR1 is DFQATT and CDR2 is SNEGSKA (reference sequence). The V and J ends lost 1 base and 5 bases respectively, with 14 bases between them. The CDR3 coding sequence is TGCAGTGCTAGAGTTCCGGGGAACTCGGAGACCCAGTACTTC. Translating it yields CSARVPGNSETQYF.

This clonotype has just a few counts. The chain has TRBV7-9 and TRBJ2-5, with a possible D match to TRBD1 (5 bases). V shed 3 bases and J shed 1 base, with 12 bases lying between them. Germline V gives CDR1 SEHNR, CDR2 FQNEAQ (reference sequence). The CDR3 loop spans 15 amino acids. This CDR3 reads CASSLVGAFQETQYF. For the CDR3, the DNA is TGTGCCAGCAGCTTGGTTGGGGCCTTCCAAGAGACCCAGTACTTC.

This clonotype turned up a few times. The CDR3: CASSGGRSAGPQYYEQYF. The CDR3 bases are TGTGCCAGCAGCGGCGGACGATCGGCAGGCCCTCAATACTACGAGCAGTACTTC. The chain combines TRBV5-6 with TRBJ2-7, with D hard to call. CDR1 is SGHDT and CDR2 is YYEEEE in the germline V gene. This CDR3 comprises 18 residues. V was cut by 4 bases and J by 3 bases, with 26 bases left in between.

This chain links TRBV7-9 with TRBJ2-5; D unresolved. This CDR3 contains 14 residues. The germline V and J ends were trimmed by 5 bases and 5 bases, with 15 bases remaining between them. CDR1 and CDR2 from the germline V gene are SEHNR and FQNEAQ (reference sequence). As DNA, the CDR3 is TGTGCCAGCAGCCGCGACACCGTCCGGGAGACCCAGTACTTC. This sequence encodes CASSRDTVRETQYF.

The chain combines TRBV15 with TRBJ2-3; 12 bases are shared with TRBD2. The CDR3 has 17 amino acids. Trimming cost V 0 bases and J 4 bases; bases outside gene matches: 5. CDR1 is LNHNV and CDR2 is YYDKDF in the germline V gene (reference sequence). The CDR3 reads CATSRDRTSGDADTQYF. CDR3 in DNA: TGTGCCACCAGCAGAGATAGGACTAGCGGGGATGCAGATACGCAGTATTTT. The full variable domain, its missing parts supplied by reference TRBV15 and TRBJ2-3, is DAMVIQNPRYQVTQFGKPVTLSCSQTLNHNVMYWYQQKSSQAPKLLFHYYDKDFNNEADTPDNFQSRRPNTSFCFLDIRSPGLGDTAMYLCATSRDRTSGDADTQYFGPGTRLTVL.

The table lists this clonotype with a few counts. The genes are TRBV21-1 and TRBJ2-1. TRBV21-1 is assigned pseudogene status. The CDR3 totals 16 residues. The CDR3 DNA sequence: TGTGCCAGCAGCACCCACCTCGTTTCTGTATACAATGAGCAGTTCTTC. It yields the protein CASSTHLVSVYNEQFF.

The rearrangement links TRBV20-1 to TRBJ2-5, with 13 bases lining up with TRBD2. J was trimmed by 5 bases and V by 3 bases; bases with no gene match: 6. The V gene's germline CDR1 is DFQATT and CDR2 SNEGSKA (reference sequence). This CDR3 is 15 amino acids long. CDR3 in amino acids: CSARDGLAGVETQYF. CDR3 bases: TGCAGTGCTAGGGACGGACTAGCGGGGGTGGAGACCCAGTACTTC.

This clonotype was counted only a few times. This chain links TRBV24-1 with TRBJ2-3, with D uncertain. The CDR3 runs 14 residues. Per the germline V gene, CDR1 is KGHDR and CDR2 is SFDVKD. Between the trimmed V and J ends, which lost 3 bases and 2 bases, there was a span of 8 bases. CDR3 nucleotide sequence: TGTGCCACCAGTGATACTGGGCCCACAGATACGCAGTATTTT. Translating it yields CATSDTGPTDTQYF.

The genes are TRBV2 and TRBJ2-1; 11 nucleotides line up with TRBD2. CDR1 is SNHLY, CDR2 FYNNEI, per germline. This CDR3 has 15 amino acids. J gave up 2 bases and V 3 bases, and 0 bases lay outside the gene matches. The CDR3 nucleotides read TGTGCCAGCAGTGAGGGACTAGCGGCCTACAATGAGCAGTTCTTC. Its protein product is CASSEGLAAYNEQFF.

The rearrangement joins TRBV7-2 to TRBJ2-3, with D perhaps assigned TRBD1 or TRBD2 (5 bases each). Germline-derived CDR1 and CDR2 are SGHTA and FQGNSA. The CDR3 has 18 residues. Trimming cost V 4 bases and J 2 bases, with 22 bases left between them. The CDR3 reads CASSSLPGWGSYTDTQYF. For the CDR3, the DNA is TGTGCCAGCAGCTCGTTACCGGGCTGGGGGAGTTACACAGATACGCAGTATTTT.

The gene calls are TRBV20-1 and TRBJ2-1; possible D gene TRBD2, 5 bases. The length of the CDR3 is 16 residues. V dropped 5 bases and J dropped 3 bases, with 20 bases sitting between them. The germline V gene has CDR1 DFQATT and CDR2 SNEGSKA (reference sequence). This CDR3 reads CSAPRTANGDYNEQFF. As DNA, the CDR3 is TGCAGTGCTCCCCGTACCGCAAACGGGGACTACAATGAGCAGTTCTTC.

The CDR3 sequence is CASSTSALQETQYF. The CDR3 nucleotides read TGTGCCAGCAGCACTTCGGCCCTCCAAGAGACCCAGTACTTC. V usage is TRBV7-2 and J usage is TRBJ2-5; no clear D. The CDR3 has 14 amino acids. Germline V lookup: CDR1 SGHTA, CDR2 FQGNSA. Trimming took 5 bases from V and 1 from J, leaving 11 bases between them.

This clonotype was recorded a few times. A junction boundary mismatches the germline segment, possibly from a read error. The chain carries TRBV5-1 and TRBJ2-1, with D perhaps matching TRBD1 (5 bases). Germline assignment: CDR1 SGHRS and CDR2 YFSETQ. The CDR3 is 15 residues long. This CDR3 is CATSLGRSSYNEQFF. The CDR3 DNA reads TGCGCCACCAGCTTGGGGCGTAGCTCCTACAATGAGCAGTTCTTC.

The rearrangement uses TRBV7-2 and TRBJ2-7; TRBD1 might be the D (5 bases). Germline V lookup: CDR1 SGHTA, CDR2 FQGNSA. Trimming took 2 bases from V and 1 from J, leaving 6 bases between them. The CDR3 runs 13 residues. CDR3 bases: TGTGCCAGCAGCTTAAGGACATCCTACGAGCAGTACTTC. Translated, it gives CASSLRTSYEQYF.

The chain carries TRBV18 and TRBJ1-1; unclear D gene. The CDR3 is made up of 13 amino acids. CDR1 is KGHSH and CDR2 is LQKENI in the germline V gene. The V gene lost 0 bases and the J gene lost 7 bases, with 9 bases spanning the gap. In DNA form, the CDR3 reads TGTGCCAGCTCACCACCCATGGGTAATGAAGCTTTCTTT. It encodes CASSPPMGNEAFF.

This clonotype was seen a few times. This sequence joins TRBV25-1 and TRBJ2-1; maybe TRBD2 (5 bases). Germline V CDR1 and CDR2: MGHDK, SYGVNS. This CDR3 has 14 residues. V was shortened by 5 bases and J by 7 bases, with 15 bases between the two germline ends. CDR3 in DNA: TGTGCCAGCAGTCAAGGATACAGCGGTAATGAGCAGTTCTTC. Its translation is CASSQGYSGNEQFF.

The chain combines TRBV2 with TRBJ2-6; 7 bases line up with TRBD2. Germline lookup yields CDR1 SNHLY and CDR2 FYNNEI. Losses at the gene ends were 7 bases for V and 4 bases for J; bases not matched to a gene: 13. This CDR3 has 17 amino acids. CDR3 coding DNA: TGTGCCAGCAACTCTGGGGAGGGACGCTTGGGGGCCAACGTCCTGACTTTC. Its protein product is CASNSGEGRLGANVLTF.